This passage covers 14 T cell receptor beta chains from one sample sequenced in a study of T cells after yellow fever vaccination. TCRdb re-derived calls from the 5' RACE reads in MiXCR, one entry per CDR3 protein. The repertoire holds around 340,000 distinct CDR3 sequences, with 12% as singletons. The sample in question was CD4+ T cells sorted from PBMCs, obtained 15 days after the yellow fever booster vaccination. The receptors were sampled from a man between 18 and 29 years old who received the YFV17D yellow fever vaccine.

This CDR3 is CASSLTSGTYNEQFF. DNA for the CDR3: TGTGCCAGCAGCTTAACTAGCGGGACCTACAATGAGCAGTTCTTC. The chain links TRBV11-1 to TRBJ2-1; 10 positions agree with TRBD2. The CDR3 length is 15 residues. Trimming cost V 2 bases and J 2 bases; bases outside gene matches: 0. Per the germline V gene, CDR1 is SGHAT and CDR2 is FQDESV (reference sequence).

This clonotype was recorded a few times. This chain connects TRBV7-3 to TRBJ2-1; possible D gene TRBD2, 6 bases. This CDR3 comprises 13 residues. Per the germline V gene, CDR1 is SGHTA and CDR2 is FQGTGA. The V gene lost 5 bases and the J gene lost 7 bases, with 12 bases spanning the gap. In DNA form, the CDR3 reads TGTGCCAGCAGCCAAGCAGGGAGGAATGAGCAGTTCTTC. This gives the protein CASSQAGRNEQFF. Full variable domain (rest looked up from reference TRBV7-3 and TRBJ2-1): GAGVSQTPSNKVTEKGKYVELRCDPISGHTALYWYRQSLGQGPEFLIYFQGTGAADDSGLPNDRFFAVRPEGSVSTLKIQRTERGDSAVYLCASSQAGRNEQFFGPGTRLTVL.

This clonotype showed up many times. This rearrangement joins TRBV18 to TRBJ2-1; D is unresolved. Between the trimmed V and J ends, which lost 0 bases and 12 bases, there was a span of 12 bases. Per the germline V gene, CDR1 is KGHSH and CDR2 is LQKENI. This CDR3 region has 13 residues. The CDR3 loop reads CASSPPEIWGQFF. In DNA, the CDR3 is TGTGCCAGCTCACCACCGGAGATCTGGGGGCAGTTCTTC. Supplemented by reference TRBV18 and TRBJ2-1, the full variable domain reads NAGVMQNPRHLVRRRGQEARLRCSPMKGHSHVYWYRQLPEEGLKFMVYLQKENIIDESGMPKERFSAEFPKEGPSILRIQQVVRGDSAAYFCASSPPEIWGQFFGPGTRLTVL.

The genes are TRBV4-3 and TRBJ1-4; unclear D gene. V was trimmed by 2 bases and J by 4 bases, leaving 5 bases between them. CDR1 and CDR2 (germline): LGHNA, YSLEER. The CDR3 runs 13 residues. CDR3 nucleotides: TGCGCCAGCAGCCAACTCTTTAATGAAAAACTGTTTTTT. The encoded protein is CASSQLFNEKLFF.

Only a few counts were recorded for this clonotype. CDR3 loop: CATSTAGLASTEQFF. CDR3 in DNA: TGTGCCACCAGTACAGCCGGACTAGCGAGTACTGAGCAGTTCTTC. The chain has TRBV24-1 and TRBJ2-1; TRBD2 agrees at 9 bases. The CDR3 runs to 15 residues. Germline-derived CDR1 and CDR2 are KGHDR and SFDVKD. The trim removed 6 bases at V and 9 bases at J, leaving 11 bases unmatched.

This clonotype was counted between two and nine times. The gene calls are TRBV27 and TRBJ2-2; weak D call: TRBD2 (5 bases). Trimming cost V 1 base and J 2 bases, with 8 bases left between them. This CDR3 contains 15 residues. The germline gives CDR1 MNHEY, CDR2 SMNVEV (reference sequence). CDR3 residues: CASSLFEGNTGELFF. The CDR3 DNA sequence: TGTGCCAGCAGTTTATTCGAGGGAAACACCGGGGAGCTGTTTTTT.

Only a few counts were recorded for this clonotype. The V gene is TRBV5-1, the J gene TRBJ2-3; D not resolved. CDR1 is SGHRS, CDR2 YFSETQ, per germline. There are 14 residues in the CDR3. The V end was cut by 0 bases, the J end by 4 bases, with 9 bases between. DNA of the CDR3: TGCGCCAGCAGCTTGGACTCGTCCCCAGATACGCAGTATTTT. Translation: CASSLDSSPDTQYF.

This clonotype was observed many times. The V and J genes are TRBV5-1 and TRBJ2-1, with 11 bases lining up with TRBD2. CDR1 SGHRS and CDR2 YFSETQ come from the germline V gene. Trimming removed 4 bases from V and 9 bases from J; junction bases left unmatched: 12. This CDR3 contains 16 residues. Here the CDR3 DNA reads TGCGCCAGCAGCGACACCCTAGCGGGGGGACATAGTGAGCAGTTCTTC. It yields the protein CASSDTLAGGHSEQFF.

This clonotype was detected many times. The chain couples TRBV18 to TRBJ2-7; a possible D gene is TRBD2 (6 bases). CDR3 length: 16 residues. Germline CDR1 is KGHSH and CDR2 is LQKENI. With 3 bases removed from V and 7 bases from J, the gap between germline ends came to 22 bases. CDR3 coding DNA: TGTGCCAGCTCACCGCGGAGCGGTCCTTCTGGAGGGGAGCAGTACTTC. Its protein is CASSPRSGPSGGEQYF.

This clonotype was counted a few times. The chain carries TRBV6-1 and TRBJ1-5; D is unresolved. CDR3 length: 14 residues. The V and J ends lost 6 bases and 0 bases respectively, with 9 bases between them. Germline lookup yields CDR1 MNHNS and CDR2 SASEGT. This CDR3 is CASRPEYSNQPQHF. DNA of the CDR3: TGTGCCAGCAGGCCGGAGTATAGCAATCAGCCCCAGCATTTT.

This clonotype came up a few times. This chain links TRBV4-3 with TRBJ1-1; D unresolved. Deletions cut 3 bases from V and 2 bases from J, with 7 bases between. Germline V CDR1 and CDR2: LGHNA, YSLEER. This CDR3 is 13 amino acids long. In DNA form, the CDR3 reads TGCGCCAGCAGCCAGGGTTTTAACACTGAAGCTTTCTTT. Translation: CASSQGFNTEAFF.

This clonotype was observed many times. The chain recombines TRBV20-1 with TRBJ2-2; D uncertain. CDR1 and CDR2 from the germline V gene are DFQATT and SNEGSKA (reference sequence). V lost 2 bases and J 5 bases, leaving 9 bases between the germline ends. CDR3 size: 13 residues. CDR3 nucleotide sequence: TGCAGTGCTAGACATAGTACAACCGGGGAGCTGTTTTTT. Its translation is CSARHSTTGELFF.

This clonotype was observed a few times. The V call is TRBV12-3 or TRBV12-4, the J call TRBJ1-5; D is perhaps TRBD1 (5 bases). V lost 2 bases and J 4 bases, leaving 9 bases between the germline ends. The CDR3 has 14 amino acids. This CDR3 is CASSLQGNNQPQHF. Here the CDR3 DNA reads TGTGCCAGCAGTTTACAGGGAAATAATCAGCCCCAGCATTTT.

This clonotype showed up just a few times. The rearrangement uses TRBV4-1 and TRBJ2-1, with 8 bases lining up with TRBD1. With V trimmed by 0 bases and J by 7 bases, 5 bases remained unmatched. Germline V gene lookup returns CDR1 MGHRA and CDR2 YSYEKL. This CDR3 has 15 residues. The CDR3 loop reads CASSQDPHRGNEQFF. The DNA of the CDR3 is TGCGCCAGCAGCCAAGATCCGCACAGGGGGAATGAGCAGTTCTTC.